This is a list of T cell receptor beta chains from one sample in a study of control samples from healthy donors and cancer patients. This table comes from immunoSEQ multiplex PCR, and its TCRdb copy is limited to in-frame clones, with some not included. The sample holds 70,000 to 85,000 clones, roughly 84% seen once. The sample taken for sequencing was PBMCs. These receptors came from a man aged 55 to 70 with head and neck cancer. CDR3s include the opening cysteine and the closing phenylalanine or tryptophan. A D gene is named only where the DNA matches it firmly. Rows may omit the clone size; those that give it use once, few, many or a size class.

NA | TRBJ2-2 | TRBV10-2 | NA | CASSVGRVVDTGELFF | TGCGCCAGCAGTGTAGGCAGGGTCGTCGACACCGGGGAGCTGTTTTTT
TRBD1 | TRBJ1-5 | TRBV18 | NA | CASRGGQDQPQHF | TGTGCCAGCCGCGGGGGACAGGATCAGCCCCAGCATTTT
NA | TRBJ2-3 | TRBV27 | NA | CASSTPGYSTDTQYF | TGTGCCAGCAGTACCCCAGGCTACAGCACAGATACGCAGTATTTT
TRBD2 | TRBJ2-7 | TRBV6-5 | NA | CATGLAGNEQYF | TGTGCCACCGGACTAGCGGGAAACGAGCAGTACTTC
NA | TRBJ1-2 | TRBV19 | NA | CASSIVPPNGGYTF | TGTGCCAGTAGTATCGTACCCCCCAACGGGGGCTACACCTTC
TRBD1 | TRBJ2-5 | TRBV15 | NA | CASSHDRVRETQYF | TGTGCCAGTTCTCATGACAGGGTCAGGGAGACCCAGTACTTC
TRBD1 | TRBJ2-1 | TRBV30 | NA | CAWRPPRGRGGLADYYNEQFF | TGTGCCTGGAGACCTCCCCGCGGTCGAGGGGGCTTAGCCGACTACTACAATGAGCAGTTCTTC
NA | TRBJ2-7 | TRBV7-6 | NA | CASSLWSGAYEQYF | TGTGCCAGCAGCTTATGGTCGGGGGCCTACGAGCAGTACTTC
NA | TRBJ1-2 | TRBV19 | NA | CASTIQGGNGYTF | TGTGCCAGTACCATACAGGGAGGAAATGGCTACACCTTC
NA | TRBJ2-1 | TRBV29-1 | NA | CSVVGLDSYNEQFF | TGCAGCGTTGTAGGGTTAGACTCCTACAATGAGCAGTTCTTC
TRBD1 | TRBJ1-2 | TRBV3-1/TRBV3-2 | NA | CASSPGQTNYGYTF | TGTGCCAGCAGCCCGGGACAGACTAACTATGGCTACACCTTC
TRBD1 | TRBJ2-1 | TRBV6-5 | NA | CASSSYGGQGANEQFF | TGTGCCAGCAGTTCCTATGGGGGACAGGGGGCGAATGAGCAGTTCTTC
TRBD1 | TRBJ2-7 | TRBV7-6 | few | CASSQTGTGGKQYF | TGTGCCAGCAGCCAAACCGGGACAGGTGGAAAGCAGTACTTC
TRBD2 | TRBJ2-1 | TRBV29-1 | NA | CSVESGRVGEQFF | TGCAGCGTTGAGAGCGGGAGGGTGGGCGAGCAGTTCTTC
NA | TRBJ2-3 | TRBV2 | once | CASSALGPDTQYF | TGTGCCAGCAGTGCGCTAGGTCCGGATACGCAGTATTTT
NA | TRBJ1-1 | TRBV18 | NA | CASSGGTERMNTEAFF | TGTGCCAGCTCTGGGGGAACAGAAAGGATGAACACTGAAGCTTTCTTT
TRBD1 | TRBJ2-2 | TRBV28 | NA | CASSYGTGVTGELFF | TGTGCCAGCAGTTACGGGACAGGGGTCACCGGGGAGCTGTTTTTT
TRBD2 | TRBJ2-5 | TRBV6-6 | NA | CASSWGGQETQYF | TGTGCCAGCAGTTGGGGGGGCCAAGAGACCCAGTACTTC
NA | TRBJ1-2 | TRBV6-2/TRBV6-3 | NA | CASSSPPLGYGYTF | TGTGCCAGCAGTTCCCCCCCCCTGGGCTATGGCTACACCTTC
NA | TRBJ2-1 | TRBV7-2 | NA | CASSLNGPSSYNEQFF | TGTGCCAGCAGCTTAAACGGTCCTAGCTCCTACAATGAGCAGTTCTTC
NA | TRBJ2-6 | TRBV3-1/TRBV3-2 | NA | CASSQAVGRYSGANVLTF | TGTGCCAGCAGCCAAGCCGTGGGACGCTACTCTGGGGCCAACGTCCTGACTTTC
NA | TRBJ2-7 | TRBV19 | NA | CASRAGLTSGEQYF | TGTGCCAGTAGGGCCGGATTGACGTCGGGCGAGCAGTACTTC
NA | TRBJ2-1 | TRBV7-9 | NA | CASSPRASGFQGGRNEQFF | TGTGCCAGCAGCCCGCGGGCTAGCGGTTTCCAGGGGGGTCGGAATGAGCAGTTCTTC
NA | TRBJ2-2 | TRBV5-1 | NA | CASSLVEGSGELFF | TGCGCCAGCAGCTTGGTGGAAGGATCCGGGGAGCTGTTTTTT
TRBD1 | TRBJ1-5 | TRBV6-5 | NA | CASGQGNMGQPQHF | TGTGCCAGCGGACAGGGGAATATGGGACAGCCCCAGCATTTT
NA | TRBJ1-4 | TRBV5-1 | NA | CASSAGTPFGGANEKLFF | TGCGCCAGCAGCGCCGGGACTCCCTTCGGGGGGGCTAATGAAAAACTGTTTTTT
NA | TRBJ2-1 | TRBV6-6 | NA | CASSYSVGYNEQFF | TGTGCCAGCAGTTACTCGGTCGGATACAATGAGCAGTTCTTC
NA | TRBJ1-1 | TRBV7-9 | NA | CASSRSGRGNTEAFF | TGTGCCAGCAGCCGGTCGGGAAGGGGGAACACTGAAGCTTTCTTT
TRBD2 | TRBJ2-1 | TRBV5-1 | NA | CASSLPSGNIDEQFF | TGCGCCAGCAGCTTGCCCAGCGGGAACATAGATGAGCAGTTCTTC
NA | TRBJ2-7 | TRBV18 | few | CASSPTQLYEQYF | TGTGCCAGCTCACCAACGCAACTCTACGAGCAGTACTTC
TRBD1 | TRBJ2-5 | TRBV29-1 | NA | CSVETGPQETQYF | TGCAGCGTTGAGACAGGGCCACAAGAGACCCAGTACTTC
NA | TRBJ1-5 | TRBV29-1 | NA | CSVGGWGQPQHF | TGCAGCGTTGGGGGGTGGGGGCAGCCCCAGCATTTT
NA | TRBJ1-2 | TRBV18 | NA | CASSPNGENGYTF | TGTGCCAGCTCACCTAATGGTGAGAATGGCTACACCTTC
NA | TRBJ2-7 | TRBV28 | NA | CASSRTVRQYF | TGTGCCAGCAGCAGAACCGTGAGGCAGTACTTC
TRBD1 | TRBJ1-4 | TRBV3-1/TRBV3-2 | NA | CASSLKDRGPNEKLFF | TGTGCCAGCAGCCTCAAAGACAGGGGGCCTAATGAAAAACTGTTTTTT
NA | TRBJ1-1 | TRBV21-1 | NA | CASGGKLNTEAFF | TGTGCCAGCGGAGGCAAATTGAACACTGAAGCTTTCTTT
NA | TRBJ2-5 | TRBV19 | NA | CASSLSGSQETQYF | TGTGCCAGTAGTCTTTCAGGATCTCAAGAGACCCAGTACTTC
TRBD1 | TRBJ2-7 | TRBV5-1 | NA | CASRAGTDYEQYF | TGCGCCAGCAGGGCCGGGACAGACTACGAGCAGTACTTC
NA | TRBJ1-1 | TRBV27 | NA | CASSSRGGLRAEAFF | TGTGCCAGCAGCTCTCGAGGAGGCCTAAGGGCTGAAGCTTTCTTT
NA | TRBJ1-2 | TRBV15 | few | CATSRDQRTYGYTF | TGTGCCACCAGCAGAGATCAACGGACCTATGGCTACACCTTC
NA | TRBJ2-7 | TRBV6-5 | NA | CASSRTGTAPYEQYF | TGTGCCAGCAGCCGCACAGGGACTGCTCCCTACGAGCAGTACTTC